The rows below give T cell receptor beta chains drawn from one sample of a study of blood T cell repertoires in COVID-19. Assay used: immunoSEQ multiplex PCR; TCRdb lists only in-frame clones, some missing. Of 68,000 or so clones detected, around four fifths appear once; the ten largest clones hold approximately 9.2%. Sequenced: peripheral blood. All receptors come from a woman in her forties or fifties with acute or convalescent COVID-19. Each CDR3 is given with its conserved first and last residue. Each record gives: V gene, D gene, J gene, clone size, CDR3 DNA, CDR3 protein. The D gene is left open where the match is weak. Expanded clones get a size class; other rows say once, few or many, or leave the size out.

TRBV7-9	NA	TRBJ1-1	NA	TGTGCCAGCAGCTTAGTGACGAGGTGGGGGCAGGACACTGAAGCTTTCTTT	CASSLVTRWGQDTEAFF
TRBV4-3	NA	TRBJ1-6	NA	TGCGCCAGCAGCCAAGCAGGGATCGGTCACTCCTATAATTCACCCCTCCACTTT	CASSQAGIGHSYNSPLHF
TRBV28	TRBD1	TRBJ2-7	NA	TGTGCCAGCAGTTCTCAAGGAGGCCGGACAGGGTGGTTCTACGAGCAGTACTTC	CASSSQGGRTGWFYEQYF
TRBV5-1	NA	TRBJ1-6	once	TGCGCCAGCAGCTTGGAAAATCGGGTTGGATCCTATAATTCACCCCTCCACTTT	CASSLENRVGSYNSPLHF
TRBV4-3	TRBD1	TRBJ2-5	few	TGCGCCAGCAGCCAAGAGGCAGGGGGTCTAGAGACCCAGTACTTC	CASSQEAGGLETQYF
TRBV20-1	TRBD2	TRBJ2-7	NA	TGCAGTGCTAGTAGCGGGACGACCTACGAGCAGTACTTC	CSASSGTTYEQYF
TRBV27	TRBD1	TRBJ1-2	NA	TGTGCCAGCAGTATCCGAGGACAGGGCGGTGGATTCGGCTACACCTTC	CASSIRGQGGGFGYTF
TRBV6-6	NA	TRBJ1-5	few	TGTGCCAGCAGTTACGGCGAGGTCAATCAGCCCCAGCATTTT	CASSYGEVNQPQHF
TRBV5-4	NA	TRBJ2-3	NA	TGTGCCAGCAGCATCAAATCCGGGGGGCCCACAGATACGCAGTATTTT	CASSIKSGGPTDTQYF
TRBV27	TRBD1	TRBJ1-6	NA	TGTGCCAGCAGTCTCGGGACAGGGGGTAATTCACCCCTCCACTTT	CASSLGTGGNSPLHF
TRBV27	TRBD1	TRBJ1-3	NA	TGTGCCAGCAGATCAGGGGGCGACGGCGGAAACACCATATATTTT	CASRSGGDGGNTIYF
TRBV5-1	NA	TRBJ2-2	NA	TGCGCCAGCAGCTTGTTACCAGCGACGAACACCGGGGAGCTGTTTTTT	CASSLLPATNTGELFF
TRBV4-1	NA	TRBJ2-1	few	TGCGCCAGCAGCCAAGAGGCTAGCTCCTACAATGAGCAGTTCTTC	CASSQEASSYNEQFF
TRBV15	NA	TRBJ2-2	NA	TGTGCCACCAGCAACCGGCGAGGCGGGGAGCTGTTTTTT	CATSNRRGGELFF
TRBV7-9	NA	TRBJ1-2	few	TGTGCCAGCAGCTCCCAGGGGCTTGGCTACACCTTC	CASSSQGLGYTF
TRBV9	NA	TRBJ2-1	medium-sized	TGTGCCAGCAGCGTGCGCAGCGGTAACTCCTACAATGAGCAGTTCTTC	CASSVRSGNSYNEQFF
TRBV9	NA	TRBJ2-3	NA	TGTGCCAGCGACACTGGCGGGACTAGCACAGATACGCAGTATTTT	CASDTGGTSTDTQYF
TRBV19	NA	TRBJ1-1	NA	TGTGCCAGTAGTTCCTCCTCAGGGGACACTGAAGCTTTCTTT	CASSSSSGDTEAFF
TRBV11-2	NA	TRBJ1-3	NA	TGTGCCAGCAGCTTAGATCCGGCAGGGGGAAACACCATATATTTT	CASSLDPAGGNTIYF
TRBV5-1	NA	TRBJ1-2	NA	TGCGCCAGCAGGACAGAGACCGATGGCTACACCTTC	CASRTETDGYTF
TRBV27	TRBD1	TRBJ2-7	few	TGTGCCAGCAACACCGGGACAGCACTTTCTACGGGGCAGTACTTC	CASNTGTALSTGQYF
TRBV12-5	NA	TRBJ1-1	few	TGTGCTAGTGGTTTGGCCTACACGACAGGGAACACTGAAGCTTTCTTT	CASGLAYTTGNTEAFF
TRBV4-3	NA	TRBJ1-1	NA	TGCGCCAGCAGCCCCGACAGACTGAACACTGAAGCTTTCTTT	CASSPDRLNTEAFF
TRBV6-1	NA	TRBJ1-5	NA	TGTGCCAGTGGGGGGGTCGATCAGCCCCAGCATTTT	CASGGVDQPQHF
TRBV30	NA	TRBJ1-1	NA	TGTGCCCTACTGGCGAGGGAAAGTACTGAAGCTTTCTTT	CALLARESTEAFF
TRBV5-1	NA	TRBJ1-1	many	TGCGCCAGCAGTTTGGACAGTAACACTGAAGCTTTCTTT	CASSLDSNTEAFF
TRBV4-3	NA	TRBJ1-1	NA	TGCGCCAGCAGCCGCGGACAGATGAACACTGAAGCTTTCTTT	CASSRGQMNTEAFF
TRBV27	NA	TRBJ1-3	NA	TGTGCCAGCAGTCCAAAAACTGATAGGGGCCCCATATATTTT	CASSPKTDRGPIYF
TRBV6-1	NA	TRBJ2-1	NA	TGTGCCAGCAGTGAATTGGGGAGGCTAGGCAATGAGCAGTTCTTC	CASSELGRLGNEQFF
TRBV11-2	TRBD1	TRBJ2-2	NA	TGTGCCAGCAGCAACGACAGGGGAGGTTACACCGGGGAGCTGTTTTTT	CASSNDRGGYTGELFF
TRBV13	TRBD2	TRBJ2-1	NA	TGTGCCAGCAGCTTATTGGCTAGCGGGAGGGCTCGCGGGTACAATGAGCAGTTCTTC	CASSLLASGRARGYNEQFF
TRBV20-1	TRBD1	TRBJ1-2	many	TGCAGTGCTAGTGATGCGGACAGGCCCACCTTC	CSASDADRPTF
TRBV11-3	TRBD1	TRBJ1-1	NA	TGTGCCAGCAGCAGGACAGGGGGCACCGCTGAAGCTTTCTTT	CASSRTGGTAEAFF
TRBV3-1/TRBV3-2	TRBD2	TRBJ2-2	NA	TGTGCCAGCAGCCAGATCGGGACTAGCGGGAGGGCCACCGGGGAGCTGTTTTTT	CASSQIGTSGRATGELFF
TRBV4-1	TRBD1	TRBJ2-1	NA	TGCGCCAGCAGCCACCTTCTTGGGGGACAGGGTGAGCAGTTCTTC	CASSHLLGGQGEQFF
TRBV3-1/TRBV3-2	TRBD1	TRBJ1-2	few	TGTGCCAGCGGGGTTCCGGGACAGGGGGCCGGGGGCTACACCTTC	CASGVPGQGAGGYTF
TRBV7-2	NA	TRBJ2-1	NA	TGTGCCAGCAGCCCGCCACTAGGCTACAATGAGCAGTTCTTC	CASSPPLGYNEQFF
TRBV16	NA	TRBJ1-2	NA	TGTGCCAGCAGCCCCCCCACGGCCCGAGGCGACTATGGCTACACCTTC	CASSPPTARGDYGYTF
TRBV30	TRBD2	TRBJ2-1	NA	TGTGCCTGGAGCCGGGGGGGGCTCTACAATGAGCAGTTCTTC	CAWSRGGLYNEQFF
TRBV28	NA	TRBJ1-1	once	TGTGCCAGCAGTCCAGCATCCCGTGGGCTCACTGAAGCTTTCTTT	CASSPASRGLTEAFF
TRBV6-5	NA	TRBJ1-3	NA	TGTGCCAGCAGCAGCGCGAGGATCTCTGGAAACACCATATATTTT	CASSSARISGNTIYF
TRBV9	NA	TRBJ2-7	once	TGTGCCAGCAGCCCACTAACAGGGTTCGACGAGCAGTACTTC	CASSPLTGFDEQYF
TRBV27	TRBD2	TRBJ2-1	NA	TGTGCCAGCAGTTCCGGGACTAGCGGGAAAGGGCCAGGGAATGAGCAGTTCTTC	CASSSGTSGKGPGNEQFF
TRBV12-3/TRBV12-4	NA	TRBJ1-1	NA	TGTGCCAGCACATGGGCGGGGAACACTGAAGCTTTCTTT	CASTWAGNTEAFF
TRBV3-1/TRBV3-2	TRBD2	TRBJ2-1	few	TGTGCCAGCAGCCCCTTGTGCGGGGTTGGGGGTCCTAGGGGCCCCGGGGGGTACAATGAGCAGTTCTTC	CASSPLCGVGGPRGPGGYNEQFF
TRBV10-3	NA	TRBJ2-1	NA	TGTGCCATCCAACTAGCCGCAGACAATGAGCAGTTCTTC	CAIQLAADNEQFF
TRBV6-5	TRBD2	TRBJ2-7	NA	TGTGCCAGCAGCCACGGACTAGCGGGAGACGAGCAGTACTTC	CASSHGLAGDEQYF
TRBV10-3	TRBD1	TRBJ2-5	NA	TGTGCCATCGGGACAGACCAAGAGACCCAGTACTTC	CAIGTDQETQYF
TRBV3-1/TRBV3-2	TRBD1	TRBJ1-1	NA	TGTGCCAGCAGGGGCCAAGGGGGCTTAACTGAAGCTTTCTTT	CASRGQGGLTEAFF
TRBV7-2	TRBD1	TRBJ1-2	few	TGTGCCAGCAGTCAGGACAGGAGGAATGGCTACACCTTC	CASSQDRRNGYTF
TRBV7-3	TRBD1	TRBJ1-1	NA	TGTGCCAGCAGCCCGCTACAGGGGCTCAACACTGAAGCTTTCTTT	CASSPLQGLNTEAFF
TRBV30	TRBD2	TRBJ2-1	NA	TGTGCCTCCCAGGGGCTAGCGGGAGTTGATGAGCAGTTCTTC	CASQGLAGVDEQFF
TRBV11-2	TRBD1	TRBJ1-6	NA	TGTGCCAGCAGCTTAATGGGGACAGGGGGCGGATCACCCCTCCACTTT	CASSLMGTGGGSPLHF
TRBV7-6	TRBD1	TRBJ1-1	NA	TGTGCCAGCAGCTTAGAAGCAGGGGGCCGGGTTGAAGCTTTCTTT	CASSLEAGGRVEAFF
TRBV7-2	TRBD1	TRBJ1-2	NA	TGTGCCAGCAGCTTAGATCAGGGGACAGGGTGGGGCTACACCTTC	CASSLDQGTGWGYTF
TRBV5-1	TRBD1	TRBJ1-2	NA	TGCGCCAGCAGCTCAGGGGGTAACTACGGCTACACCTTC	CASSSGGNYGYTF
TRBV9	NA	TRBJ2-1	few	TGTGCCAGCAGCGGCGGAACGGGGGCCTACAATGAGCAGTTCTTC	CASSGGTGAYNEQFF
TRBV11-2	NA	TRBJ2-7	NA	TGTGCCAGCAGCTTAGATCAGAGGGCCTCCACCAAGTACTTC	CASSLDQRASTKYF
TRBV3-1/TRBV3-2	NA	TRBJ2-1	once	TGTGCCAGCGGGGCAGGATACAATGAGCAGTTCTTC	CASGAGYNEQFF
TRBV18	NA	TRBJ1-6	NA	TGTGCCAGCTCACCACCGACAAGGGACGGGAGCAGAAGCTCCTATAATTCACCCCTCCACTTT	CASSPPTRDGSRSSYNSPLHF